This T cell receptor beta chain is drawn from a study of PD-1 blockade in classical Hodgkin lymphoma. At the level of the study: Patients were dosed intravenously with nivolumab at 3 mg/kg every 2 weeks.

Produced via immunoSEQ multiplex PCR; TCRdb's table is partial and in-frame only. The profile shows some 84,000 clones, about 89% of them singletons. As to this clone: Its cognate antigen is unknown.

Study observations and caveats: Complete responders started with a diversity level that resembled newly diagnosed patients at baseline. Newly diagnosed patients were reported to exhibit reduced baseline TCR diversity relative to healthy donors.

The CDR3 length is 14 residues. Trimming at V came to 7 bases and at J to 3 bases, leaving 5 bases not matched to a gene. Germline loops: CDR1 SNHLY, CDR2 FYNNEI. In every patient, relapse followed autologous stem cell transplantation, while exposure to brentuximab vedotin differed. The clonotype was recovered from a human donor with classical Hodgkin lymphoma. The sequencing here drew on peripheral blood mononuclear cells (PBMCs), taken at baseline. The genes are TRBV2 and TRBJ2-1, with 8 bases matching TRBD1. The CDR3 protein is CASTGQVIYNEQFF. CDR3 DNA sequence: TGTGCCAGCACGGGACAGGTCATCTACAATGAGCAGTTCTTC.